A selection of T cell receptor beta chains follows, all from one sample in a study of blood T cell repertoires in COVID-19. Clones were read by immunoSEQ multiplex PCR, and TCRdb kept only the in-frame ones, dropping some. This sample has approximately 94,000 clones, with 88% found just once. Sequenced sample: peripheral blood. These receptors were taken from a human donor in a cohort sampled during active COVID-19. CDR3s include the opening cysteine and the closing phenylalanine or tryptophan. A D gene is named only where the DNA matches it firmly. Size is stated for part of the rows, as once, few or many counts, or as a class when the clone is expanded.

V	size	D	J	CDR3	DNA
TRBV5-1	.	.	TRBJ2-1	CASSPSSDREQFF	TGCGCCAGCAGCCCGAGTAGCGACCGGGAGCAGTTCTTC
TRBV14	.	.	TRBJ2-7	CASSHTYEQYF	TGTGCCAGCAGCCACACCTACGAGCAGTACTTC
TRBV5-1	.	TRBD1	TRBJ1-4	CASGEPDRGSEKLFF	TGCGCCAGCGGAGAACCGGACAGGGGGAGTGAAAAACTGTTTTTT
TRBV3-1/TRBV3-2	.	TRBD1	TRBJ1-1	CASSQDDRVSEAFF	TGTGCCAGCAGCCAGGATGACAGGGTATCTGAAGCTTTCTTT
TRBV14	many	TRBD1	TRBJ2-7	CASSQEFGDGTGISYEQYF	TGTGCCAGCAGCCAAGAATTTGGGGACGGGACAGGGATCTCCTACGAGCAGTACTTC
TRBV28	.	.	TRBJ1-2	CASSLREQYGYTF	TGTGCCAGCAGTTTAAGGGAGCAGTATGGCTACACCTTC
TRBV5-4	.	.	TRBJ1-2	CASSNRDGGYTF	TGTGCCAGCAGTAACAGGGATGGAGGCTACACCTTC
TRBV19	.	TRBD2	TRBJ2-5	CASSKKTSGRSVETQYF	TGTGCCAGTAGTAAAAAGACTAGCGGGAGGTCTGTTGAGACCCAGTACTTC
TRBV11-3	.	.	TRBJ2-1	CASSLTGVSYNEQFF	TGTGCCAGCAGCTTAACGGGAGTCTCCTACAATGAGCAGTTCTTC
TRBV7-2	.	TRBD1	TRBJ1-5	CASSYDLGTVNQPQHF	TGTGCCAGCAGCTACGATCTAGGGACAGTCAATCAGCCCCAGCATTTT
TRBV18	.	TRBD1	TRBJ2-5	CASSGQILQETQYF	TGTGCCAGCTCGGGACAGATTTTACAAGAGACCCAGTACTTC
TRBV15	.	.	TRBJ2-1	CATSRGGDNEQFF	TGTGCCACCAGCAGAGGGGGGGACAATGAGCAGTTCTTC
TRBV29-1	.	.	TRBJ2-6	CSVGGQSSGANVLTF	TGCAGCGTAGGCGGACAGTCCTCTGGGGCCAACGTCCTGACTTTC
TRBV29-1	.	TRBD2	TRBJ2-1	CSVVPGAGAYNEQFF	TGCAGCGTTGTCCCCGGAGCGGGAGCCTACAATGAGCAGTTCTTC
TRBV2	.	.	TRBJ2-7	CASRGEVGPYEQYF	TGTGCCAGCAGAGGGGAAGTAGGGCCCTACGAGCAGTACTTC
TRBV11-2	.	TRBD2	TRBJ2-7	CASSSLAGGLNEQYF	TGTGCCAGCAGCTCACTAGCGGGAGGGCTGAACGAGCAGTACTTC
TRBV24-1	.	TRBD2	TRBJ2-2	CATSGLAVNTGELFF	TGTGCCACCAGTGGACTAGCGGTCAACACCGGGGAGCTGTTTTTT
TRBV5-4	.	TRBD1	TRBJ2-3	CASSSAVGQVKITDTQYF	TGTGCCAGCAGCTCTGCCGTCGGACAGGTCAAGATCACAGATACGCAGTATTTT
TRBV10-3	few	.	TRBJ2-3	CAIRGGDGFADTQYF	TGTGCCATCAGGGGAGGAGATGGTTTTGCAGATACGCAGTATTTT
TRBV3-1/TRBV3-2	once	.	TRBJ2-3	CASSQKKITGFFYF	TGTGCCAGCAGCCAAAAGAAGATAACGGGATTCTTTTATTTT
TRBV6-5	.	.	TRBJ1-2	CASSYSGALWHYGYTF	TGTGCCAGCAGTTACTCAGGGGCCCTATGGCACTATGGCTACACCTTC
TRBV28	once	.	TRBJ2-7	CASSQTGFRDEQYF	TGTGCCAGCAGTCAGACAGGTTTTCGGGACGAGCAGTACTTC
TRBV28	once	.	TRBJ2-4	CASSRDSKNIQYF	TGTGCCAGCAGCCGGGACTCCAAAAACATTCAGTACTTC
TRBV5-8	.	.	TRBJ2-5	CASSLARETQYF	TGTGCCAGCAGCTTGGCCCGAGAGACCCAGTACTTC
TRBV30	.	TRBD2	TRBJ2-3	CAWTQGTGGATDTQYF	TGTGCCTGGACCCAGGGGACGGGAGGGGCCACAGATACGCAGTATTTT
TRBV28	.	.	TRBJ2-1	CASNPRGDGTLEQFF	TGTGCCAGCAACCCCCGGGGGGACGGGACACTTGAGCAGTTCTTC
TRBV16	.	TRBD1	TRBJ1-1	CASSRIHLGQGAIEAFF	TGTGCCAGCAGCCGGATACACCTGGGACAGGGGGCGATTGAAGCTTTCTTT
TRBV25-1	.	TRBD1	TRBJ2-2	CASYGQGAVAGELFF	TGTGCCAGCTATGGACAGGGGGCAGTCGCCGGGGAGCTGTTTTTT
TRBV3-1/TRBV3-2	.	TRBD2	TRBJ2-1	CASSQDGLGGEDNEQFF	TGTGCCAGCAGCCAAGACGGATTGGGGGGGGAGGACAATGAGCAGTTCTTC
TRBV28	.	.	TRBJ1-1	CASKSSMGLLNTEAFF	TGTGCCAGCAAATCCTCAATGGGACTGTTGAACACTGAAGCTTTCTTT
TRBV10-3	.	TRBD2	TRBJ2-2	CASAGLGAMELFF	TGTGCCAGCGCGGGACTAGGGGCCATGGAGCTGTTTTTT
TRBV9	.	.	TRBJ2-2	CASSVAPREAGELFF	TGTGCCAGCAGCGTAGCTCCCAGGGAGGCCGGGGAGCTGTTTTTT
TRBV18	.	.	TRBJ2-7	CASSPVPEYEQYF	TGTGCCAGCTCACCGGTACCAGAATACGAGCAGTACTTC
TRBV5-6	.	.	TRBJ2-7	CASSLPRAYEQYF	TGTGCCAGCAGCTTGCCCAGGGCTTACGAGCAGTACTTC
TRBV5-6	.	.	TRBJ2-7	CASSLGQSYEQYF	TGTGCCAGCAGCTTGGGACAAAGTTACGAGCAGTACTTC
TRBV10-3	.	.	TRBJ2-7	CAITAGNEQYF	TGTGCCATCACCGCGGGGAACGAGCAGTACTTC
TRBV4-2	.	.	TRBJ1-4	CASSQNRAGEKLFF	TGTGCCAGCAGCCAAAACCGCGCGGGTGAAAAACTGTTTTTT
TRBV7-2	.	.	TRBJ2-7	CASSFPESYEQYF	TGTGCCAGCAGCTTCCCAGAATCCTACGAGCAGTACTTC
TRBV6-5	.	TRBD1	TRBJ1-5	CASTDRSQPQHF	TGTGCCAGCACGGACAGGTCCCAGCCCCAGCATTTT
TRBV2	.	.	TRBJ2-1	CASSASSPYNEQFF	TGTGCCAGCAGTGCGTCTAGCCCATACAATGAGCAGTTCTTC
TRBV18	.	.	TRBJ2-7	CASSPRGGSHSSYEQYF	TGTGCCAGCTCACCTAGGGGGGGGAGCCACAGCTCCTACGAGCAGTACTTC
TRBV5-1	few	TRBD1	TRBJ1-3	CASGPTGSMDTIYF	TGCGCCAGCGGCCCGACAGGGTCGATGGACACCATATATTTT
TRBV5-4	.	TRBD2	TRBJ2-2	CASSFSSGTPFGELFF	TGTGCCAGCAGCTTCTCTAGCGGGACACCCTTCGGGGAGCTGTTTTTT
TRBV5-1	.	.	TRBJ1-4	CASSLQGLLPTNEKLFF	TGCGCCAGCAGCTTACAGGGTCTCCTCCCGACTAATGAAAAACTGTTTTTT
TRBV30	.	TRBD2	TRBJ2-3	CAWMRASGLYTQYF	TGTGCCTGGATGAGGGCTAGCGGGCTTTATACGCAGTATTTT
TRBV6-5	.	.	TRBJ2-7	CASGAGKNYEQYF	TGTGCCAGCGGGGCAGGGAAAAATTACGAGCAGTACTTC
TRBV6-6	.	TRBD1	TRBJ2-1	CASSYHGQGASNEQFF	TGTGCCAGCAGTTACCACGGACAGGGGGCCTCGAATGAGCAGTTCTTC
TRBV28	once	.	TRBJ2-3	CASSAGTDTQYF	TGTGCCAGCAGTGCGGGGACAGATACGCAGTATTTT
TRBV3-1/TRBV3-2	.	.	TRBJ1-4	CASSQREREKLFF	TGTGCCAGCAGCCAACGGGAACGAGAAAAACTGTTTTTT
TRBV12-3/TRBV12-4	.	.	TRBJ1-2	CASSFFERGYTF	TGTGCCAGCAGTTTTTTTGAGAGGGGCTACACCTTC
TRBV6-5	.	TRBD1	TRBJ1-2	CASFSRDREGSGYTF	TGTGCCAGCTTTTCCCGGGACAGGGAGGGTTCTGGCTACACCTTC
TRBV5-1	.	TRBD1	TRBJ1-1	CASSWGDRGHSNTEAFF	TGCGCCAGCAGCTGGGGGGACAGGGGTCATTCGAACACTGAAGCTTTCTTT
TRBV5-1	.	TRBD1	TRBJ1-2	CASSPFSGQEPPYGYTF	TGCGCCAGCAGCCCGTTTTCGGGACAGGAACCGCCCTATGGCTACACCTTC